This TCR beta chain was identified during a study of blood T cells in healthy people across ages. V shed 5 bases and J shed 4 bases, with 11 bases lying between them. The CDR3 sequence is 13 residues long. A J-beta primer mix and a sample-barcoded 5' primer were used in a second PCR of about 7 to 12 cycles. TCRdb itself ran the 5' RACE reads through MiXCR, one entry per CDR3 protein. The top ten clones hold roughly 23% of a sample with around 1,800,000 distinct CDR3 sequences, 39% of them seen once. There were healthy Caucasian individuals from Russia, aged about 6 to 100, serving as donors. Every donor provided 7.5 to 10 milliliters of peripheral blood.

V and J are TRBV12-3 or TRBV12-4 and TRBJ2-5, with D perhaps matching TRBD1 (5 bases). Specimen: blood. The receptor was isolated from a human donor in good health. The CDR3 sequence is CASSPNRIETQYF. In nucleotides, the CDR3 is TGTGCCAGCAGTCCGAACAGGATAGAGACCCAGTACTTC.